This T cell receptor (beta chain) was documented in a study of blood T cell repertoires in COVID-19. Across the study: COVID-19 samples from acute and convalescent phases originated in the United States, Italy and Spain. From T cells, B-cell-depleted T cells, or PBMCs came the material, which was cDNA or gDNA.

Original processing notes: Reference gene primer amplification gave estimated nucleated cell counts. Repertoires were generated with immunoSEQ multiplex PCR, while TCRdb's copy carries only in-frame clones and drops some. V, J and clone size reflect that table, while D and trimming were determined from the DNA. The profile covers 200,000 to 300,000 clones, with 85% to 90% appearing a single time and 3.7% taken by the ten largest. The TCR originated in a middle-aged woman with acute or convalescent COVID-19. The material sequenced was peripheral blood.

In DNA, the CDR3 is TGTGCCAGTAGTATAGGCAGGGCATACAATGAGCAGTTCTTC. It encodes CASSIGRAYNEQFF. The rearrangement uses TRBV19 and TRBJ2-1, with D possibly TRBD1 on 5 matching bases. Deletions cut 1 base from V and 4 bases from J, with 8 bases between. CDR1 is LNHDA and CDR2 is SQIVND in the germline V gene (reference sequence). CDR3 length equals 14 residues.